What follows is one T cell receptor beta chain and its context. The germline V and J ends were trimmed by 7 bases and 5 bases, with 15 bases remaining between them. Germline CDR1 and CDR2: SNHLY and FYNNEI. This CDR3 contains 14 residues. Participants spanned ages about 18 to 100 years and resided in roughly 22 US areas. Clinical histories supplied by participants themselves formed the basis of cohort assignment. The data were taken from a study of blood T cell repertoires in COVID-19. About the research overall: The United States, Italy and Spain provided the acute and convalescent COVID-19 samples.

In the original workflow: Quantification of nucleated cells was approximated via reference gene primer amplification. Assay: immunoSEQ multiplex PCR; the TCRdb copy retains only in-frame clones and omits some. That table furnishes V, J and clone size, whereas the DNA furnished D and trimming. The sample contains roughly 300,000 clones, 85% to 90% of which appear only once. The genes are TRBV2 and TRBJ1-5; possible D gene TRBD1, 5 bases. This clonotype was obtained from a woman between 18 and 29 years old who had recovered from COVID-19. The sequencing input was PBMCs or T cells enriched from blood (not recorded which). CDR3 protein: CASTPSSGDQPQHF. In nucleotides, the CDR3 is TGTGCCAGCACACCTTCCTCGGGGGATCAGCCCCAGCATTTT.